This entry lists 29 T cell receptor beta chains sequenced from one sample in a study of technical replicates of blood from several donors. Only in-frame clones appear in the TCRdb table, and some are missing; sequencing was by immunoSEQ multiplex PCR. The sample carries just under 60,000 clones, about nine tenths recorded once. Sample: PBMCs. These receptors originate from a human donor in good health. Some clones in this sample may be carry-over from other donors' samples.

The chain employs TRBV5-4 and TRBJ2-1, with 8 bases aligning to TRBD1. Germline assignment: CDR1 SGHNT and CDR2 YYREEE (reference sequence). This CDR3 has 16 amino acids. Trimming cost V 4 bases and J 1 base; bases outside gene matches: 7. CDR3 region: CASSLGTGLSYNEQFF. Here the CDR3 DNA reads TGTGCCAGCAGCCTGGGGACAGGATTGTCCTACAATGAGCAGTTCTTC.

The chain links TRBV5-4 to TRBJ1-1, with TRBD1 as a possible D gene (6 bases). The V end was cut by 0 bases, the J end by 2 bases, with 11 bases between. The V gene's germline CDR1 is SGHNT and CDR2 YYREEE (reference sequence). The CDR3 extends over 15 amino acids. In DNA, the CDR3 is TGTGCCAGCAGCTTGGTTGGGGGGGCCAACACTGAAGCTTTCTTT. It encodes CASSLVGGANTEAFF.

A single count supports this clone. The V gene is TRBV7-2, the J gene TRBJ2-3, with a possible D match to TRBD1 (5 bases). This CDR3 spans 13 amino acids. Trimming took off 8 bases at V and 5 bases at J, with 14 bases between the two ends. The V gene's germline CDR1 is SGHTA and CDR2 FQGNSA. As DNA, the CDR3 is TGTGCCAGCGGGGCTGCTTTTAGAGATACGCAGTATTTT. Its protein is CASGAAFRDTQYF. The full variable domain, in which reference TRBV7-2 and TRBJ2-3 provide the parts outside the CDR3, is GAGVSQSPSNKVTEKGKDVELRCDPISGHTALYWYRQSLGQGLEFLIYFQGNSAPDKSGLPSDRFSAERTGGSVSTLTIQRTQQEDSAVYLCASGAAFRDTQYFGPGTRLTVL.

The chain has TRBV30 and TRBJ1-5; the match to TRBD1 covers 9 bases. Germline V CDR1 and CDR2: GTSNPN, SVGIG (reference sequence). CDR3 size: 17 residues. Losses at the gene ends were 1 base for V and 0 bases for J; bases not matched to a gene: 7. CDR3 in DNA: TGTGCCTGGAGTGCCGACAGGGGGTACGATAGCAATCAGCCCCAGCATTTT. This translates into CAWSADRGYDSNQPQHF.

This sequence joins TRBV9 and TRBJ2-7; unclear D gene. The CDR3 contains 13 residues. Trimming left V 3 bases short and J 3 bases short, with 10 bases between. Per the germline V gene, CDR1 is SGDLS and CDR2 is YYNGEE. CDR3 loop: CASSAPPSYEQYF. In DNA form, the CDR3 reads TGTGCCAGCAGCGCCCCACCCAGCTACGAGCAGTACTTC.

V is TRBV12-2 and J is TRBJ2-1; the D call of TRBD1 is as the table states it, not checked on the DNA. TRBV12-2 is a pseudogene. This CDR3 has 19 amino acids. The CDR3, as DNA: TGTGCAAGTCGCTTTGGACAGGGGGATAACTTGAGCTCCTACAATGAGCAGTTCTTC. It translates to CASRFGQGDNLSSYNEQFF.

The chain joins TRBV6-1 to TRBJ2-1, with D tentatively TRBD2 (6 bases). Trimming shortened V by 0 bases and J by 8 bases, and 14 bases separated the two germline ends. The CDR3 sequence is 15 residues long. Germline CDR1 reads MNHNS; CDR2 reads SASEGT. CDR3 in amino acids: CASSEAGGPVHEQFF. As DNA, the CDR3 is TGTGCCAGCAGTGAAGCGGGAGGCCCGGTCCATGAGCAGTTCTTC.

The chain carries TRBV7-2 and TRBJ1-1; D unresolved. The CDR3 consists of 16 residues. The V gene's germline CDR1 is SGHTA and CDR2 FQGNSA. V lost 1 base and J lost 2, with 14 bases in between. The CDR3 nucleotides read TGTGCCAGCAGCTTAGTTGGGCGCAGGCCAAACACTGAAGCTTTCTTT. This codes for CASSLVGRRPNTEAFF.

This chain links TRBV2 with TRBJ1-1; 8 nucleotides line up with TRBD1. This CDR3 spans 14 amino acids. Trimming cost V 6 bases and J 2 bases; bases outside gene matches: 5. The germline CDR1 and CDR2 sequences are SNHLY and FYNNEI. CDR3 residues: CASRETGANTEAFF. The CDR3 DNA reads TGTGCCAGCAGGGAGACAGGGGCCAACACTGAAGCTTTCTTT. The variable domain in full, with the rest retrieved from reference TRBV2 and TRBJ1-1, is EPEVTQTPSHQVTQMGQEVILRCVPISNHLYFYWYRQILGQKVEFLVSFYNNEISEKSEIFDDQFSVERPDGSNFTLKIRSTKLEDSAMYFCASRETGANTEAFFGQGTRLTVV.

This clone was detected only once. The chain is built from TRBV7-2 and TRBJ1-5, with D unclear. The germline V gene encodes CDR1 SGHTA and CDR2 FQGNSA. V lost 1 base and J lost 6, with 16 bases in between. The CDR3 consists of 16 residues. The CDR3 region is CASSLGRPRSGQPQHF. CDR3 DNA sequence: TGTGCCAGCAGCTTAGGGCGGCCGCGATCCGGTCAGCCCCAGCATTTT.

The V and J genes are TRBV7-8 and TRBJ2-5; D uncertain. CDR3 length equals 12 residues. CDR1 is SGHVS and CDR2 is FQNEAQ in the germline V gene. V was pared by 5 bases and J by 1 base, with 5 bases between. CDR3: CASSQAQETQYF. CDR3 in DNA: TGTGCCAGCAGCCAAGCCCAAGAGACCCAGTACTTC. The whole variable domain, filled in from reference TRBV7-8 and TRBJ2-5, reads GAGVSQSPRYKVAKRGQDVALRCDPISGHVSLFWYQQALGQGPEFLTYFQNEAQLDKSGLPSDRFFAERPEGSVSTLKIQRTQQEDSAVYLCASSQAQETQYFGPGTRLLVL.

V gene TRBV12-5 combines with J gene TRBJ2-1, with D unresolved. The V end lost 2 bases, the J end lost 6 bases, and 8 bases lay between the germline ends. Germline CDR1 is LGHNT and CDR2 is FRNRAP. The CDR3 extends over 13 amino acids. The CDR3 here is CASGLFDSNEQFF. The CDR3 DNA reads TGTGCTAGTGGTTTGTTTGATAGCAATGAGCAGTTCTTC. Complete variable domain (other parts from reference TRBV12-5 and TRBJ2-1): DARVTQTPRHKVTEMGQEVTMRCQPILGHNTVFWYRQTMMQGLELLAYFRNRAPLDDSGMPKDRFSAEMPDATLATLKIQPSEPRDSAVYFCASGLFDSNEQFFGPGTRLTVL.

This clone was found a few times. At one boundary the junction diverges from the germline segment, which might be a read error. This rearrangement joins TRBV7-2 to TRBJ2-1; no clear D gene. This CDR3 region has 13 residues. Germline lookup yields CDR1 SGHTA and CDR2 FQGNSA. CDR3 in amino acids: CASSPNSFNEQFF. In DNA form, the CDR3 reads TGTGCCAGCAGCCCGAACTCCTTCAATGAGCAGTTCTTC.

This clone was seen only a few times. The gene calls are TRBV4-2 and TRBJ2-1; 10 bases align to TRBD2. From germline, CDR1 is LGHNA and CDR2 YNFKEQ. This CDR3 has 16 residues. The V segment lost 0 bases and the J segment 3 bases; nucleotides outside the gene matches: 2. CDR3: CASSQEASGSYNEQFF. The CDR3 region has the DNA TGTGCCAGCAGCCAAGAAGCTAGCGGGAGCTACAATGAGCAGTTCTTC.

This chain joins TRBV7-3 and TRBJ2-7; 7 bases fit TRBD1. CDR3 length: 15 residues. The ends lost 1 base at V and 3 bases at J; junction bases unmatched: 6. Germline V CDR1 and CDR2: SGHTA, FQGTGA. CDR3 coding DNA: TGTGCCAGCAGCTTAATCTGGACAGGACTCTACGAGCAGTACTTC. It translates to CASSLIWTGLYEQYF.

This clone was counted a single time. The chain has TRBV19 and TRBJ2-1, with D perhaps matching TRBD2 (6 bases). This CDR3 is built from 21 residues. Per germline, CDR1 LNHDA and CDR2 SQIVND (reference sequence). Trimming stripped 3 bases from V and 6 bases from J, with 33 bases between. The CDR3 region has the DNA TGTGCCAGTAGTATTGAGGATGCCTTTACCGTAATGGTGCGGGGCAGCAATGAGCAGTTCTTC. This codes for CASSIEDAFTVMVRGSNEQFF.

V usage is TRBV7-7 and J usage is TRBJ2-7, with 8 bases identical to TRBD1. The CDR3 consists of 13 residues. V shed 1 base, J shed 8 bases, and the junction held 4 bases outside the gene matches. Germline values: CDR1 SSHAT, CDR2 FNYEAQ (reference sequence). This CDR3 is CASSLGQGAKQYF. The CDR3 DNA follows: TGTGCCAGCAGCTTAGGTCAGGGGGCGAAGCAGTACTTC.

The rearrangement links TRBV2 to TRBJ1-5; 9 positions match TRBD1. V shed 4 bases and J 7 bases; nucleotides not matched to a gene: 5. Germline loops: CDR1 SNHLY, CDR2 FYNNEI. The CDR3 is 14 amino acids. The CDR3 protein is CASSGGQGFQPQHF. DNA of the CDR3: TGTGCCAGCAGTGGGGGACAGGGTTTCCAGCCCCAGCATTTT.

The rearrangement uses TRBV27 and TRBJ1-2; unclear D gene. The CDR3 runs to 13 residues. From germline, CDR1 is MNHEY and CDR2 SMNVEV (reference sequence). V was clipped by 4 bases and J by 4 bases, with 10 bases between them. The CDR3 sequence: CASSSTELYGYTF. The DNA for the CDR3 is TGTGCCAGCAGTTCCACTGAGCTCTATGGCTACACCTTC.

This clone was counted once. This rearrangement joins TRBV29-1 to TRBJ2-7, with D unresolved. CDR1 SQVTM and CDR2 ANQGSEA come from the germline V gene. This CDR3 spans 12 amino acids. V was cut by 4 bases and J by 3 bases, with 10 bases left in between. This CDR3 is CSVVPVYYEQYF. The CDR3 DNA is TGCAGCGTTGTTCCAGTTTACTACGAGCAGTACTTC.

In this sample, this clone turned up once. The CDR3 loop is CASSPTGNTGELFF. CDR3 DNA: TGTGCCAGCAGTCCGACTGGGAACACCGGGGAGCTGTTTTTT. The V and J genes are TRBV5-8 and TRBJ2-2; D not resolved. Germline CDR1 SGHTS, CDR2 YDEGEE. The CDR3 spans 14 residues. Trimming pared 5 bases from V and 1 base from J, leaving 9 bases between.

The rearrangement uses TRBV5-1 and TRBJ2-3; 9 nucleotides agree with TRBD1. The CDR3 is made up of 15 amino acids. The germline V gene has CDR1 SGHRS and CDR2 YFSETQ. The junction had 11 bases not matched to a gene; V was cut back by 4 bases and J by 8 bases. The CDR3 here is CASSPPGTGQGTQYF. The CDR3 DNA reads TGCGCCAGCAGCCCACCCGGGACAGGGCAAGGTACGCAGTATTTT.

The chain combines TRBV14 with TRBJ1-4; maybe TRBD1 (6 bases). The CDR3 is made up of 15 amino acids. Trimming left V 4 bases short and J 8 bases short, with 17 bases between. Per the germline V gene, CDR1 is SGHDN and CDR2 is FVKESK. DNA for the CDR3: TGTGCCAGCAGCCCAAAGGTTTGGGGGCGCGAAAAACTGTTTTTT. Residues: CASSPKVWGREKLFF.

The V and J genes are TRBV4-2 and TRBJ2-1; TRBD2 matches 11 bases. The CDR3 extends over 18 amino acids. Germline V lookup: CDR1 LGHNA, CDR2 YNFKEQ. V lost 4 bases and J lost 4; bases outside the gene matches: 12. The CDR3 reads CASSPEIAGGPLYNEQFF. The DNA of the CDR3 is TGTGCCAGCAGCCCGGAGATAGCGGGAGGGCCTCTGTACAATGAGCAGTTCTTC.

The V and J genes are TRBV5-1 and TRBJ2-2; TRBD1 agrees at 7 bases. Trimming cost V 5 bases and J 5 bases; bases outside gene matches: 3. The CDR3 covers 13 residues. CDR1 and CDR2 from the germline V gene are SGHRS and YFSETQ. CDR3 sequence: CASRDRETGELFF. CDR3 bases: TGCGCCAGCAGAGACAGGGAGACCGGGGAGCTGTTTTTT.

The rearrangement uses TRBV23-1 and TRBJ2-5, with D unclear. TRBV23-1 is known as an ORF, though its function is uncertain. V gave up 0 bases and J gave up 5 bases, with 13 bases separating them. The CDR3 extends over 15 amino acids. The CDR3 here is CASSQSPGSRETQYF. In nucleotides, the CDR3 is TGCGCCAGCAGTCAATCTCCGGGTAGTAGGGAGACCCAGTACTTC.

This clone was seen a single time. The V call is TRBV5-1, the J call TRBJ2-2, with 8 bases identical to TRBD2. Germline assignment: CDR1 SGHRS and CDR2 YFSETQ. With V trimmed by 0 bases and J by 4 bases, 8 bases remained unmatched. This CDR3 is built from 17 residues. The CDR3 spells CASSLAGAGGFTGELFF. The CDR3, as DNA: TGCGCCAGCAGCTTGGCCGGCGCGGGAGGTTTCACCGGGGAGCTGTTTTTT.

This rearrangement joins TRBV2 to TRBJ2-3; 9 bases are shared with TRBD2. This CDR3 comprises 18 residues. Germline V gives CDR1 SNHLY, CDR2 FYNNEI. V shed 5 bases, J shed 4 bases, and the junction held 16 bases outside the gene matches. Here the CDR3 reads CASSTLGAGGPVADTQYF. The DNA of the CDR3 is TGTGCCAGCAGTACGCTGGGGGCGGGAGGGCCCGTGGCAGATACGCAGTATTTT.

The gene calls are TRBV6-5 and TRBJ2-5; no clear D gene. Trimming took off 5 bases at V and 3 bases at J, with 13 bases between the two ends. From germline, CDR1 is MNHEY and CDR2 SVGAGI. The CDR3 is 14 amino acids. The CDR3 bases are TGTGCCAGCAGTCAGCTCGGGTCGGAAGAGACCCAGTACTTC. Protein product: CASSQLGSEETQYF.